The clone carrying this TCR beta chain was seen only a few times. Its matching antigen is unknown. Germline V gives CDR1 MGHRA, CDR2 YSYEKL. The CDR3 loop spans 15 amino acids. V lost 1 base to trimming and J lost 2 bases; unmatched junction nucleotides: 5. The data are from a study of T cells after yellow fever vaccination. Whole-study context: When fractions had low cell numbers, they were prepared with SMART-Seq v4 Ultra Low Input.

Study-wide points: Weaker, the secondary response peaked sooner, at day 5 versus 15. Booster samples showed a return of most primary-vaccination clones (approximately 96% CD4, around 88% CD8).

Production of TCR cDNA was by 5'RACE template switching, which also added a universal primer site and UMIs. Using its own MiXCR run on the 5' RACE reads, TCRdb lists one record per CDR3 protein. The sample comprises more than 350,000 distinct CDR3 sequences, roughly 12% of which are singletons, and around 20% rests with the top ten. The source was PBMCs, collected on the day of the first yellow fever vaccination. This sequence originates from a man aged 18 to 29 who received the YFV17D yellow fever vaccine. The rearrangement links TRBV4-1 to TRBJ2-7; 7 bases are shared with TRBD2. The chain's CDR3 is CASSQVRDYTYEQYF. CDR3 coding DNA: TGCGCCAGCAGCCAAGTCCGGGACTACACCTACGAGCAGTACTTC.